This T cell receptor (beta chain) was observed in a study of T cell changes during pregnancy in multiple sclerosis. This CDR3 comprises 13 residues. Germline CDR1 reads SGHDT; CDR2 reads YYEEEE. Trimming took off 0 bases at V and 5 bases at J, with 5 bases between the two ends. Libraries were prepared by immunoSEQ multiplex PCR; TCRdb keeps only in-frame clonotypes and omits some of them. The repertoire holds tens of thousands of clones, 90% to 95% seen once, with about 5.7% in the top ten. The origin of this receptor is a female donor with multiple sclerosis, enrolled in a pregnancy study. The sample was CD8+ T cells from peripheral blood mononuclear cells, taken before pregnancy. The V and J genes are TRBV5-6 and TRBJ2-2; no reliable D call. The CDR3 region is CASSLVGTGELFF. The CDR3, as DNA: TGTGCCAGCAGCTTGGTCGGGACCGGGGAGCTGTTTTTT.